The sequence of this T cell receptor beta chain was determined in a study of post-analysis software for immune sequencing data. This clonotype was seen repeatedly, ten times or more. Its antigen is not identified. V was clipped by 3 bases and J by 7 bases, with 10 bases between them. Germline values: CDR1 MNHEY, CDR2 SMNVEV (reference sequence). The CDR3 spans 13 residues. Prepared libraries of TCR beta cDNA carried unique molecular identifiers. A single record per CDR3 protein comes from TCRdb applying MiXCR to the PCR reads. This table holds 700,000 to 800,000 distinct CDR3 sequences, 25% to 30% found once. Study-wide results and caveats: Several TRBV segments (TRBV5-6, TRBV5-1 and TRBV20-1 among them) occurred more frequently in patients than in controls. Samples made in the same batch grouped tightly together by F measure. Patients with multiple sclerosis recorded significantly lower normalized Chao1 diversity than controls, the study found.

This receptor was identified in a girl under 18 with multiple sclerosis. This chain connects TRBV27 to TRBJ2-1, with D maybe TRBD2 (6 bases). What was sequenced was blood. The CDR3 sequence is CASSLTGRNEQFF. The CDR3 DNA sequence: TGTGCCAGCAGTTTGACTGGGAGGAATGAGCAGTTCTTC.